This TCR beta chain came from a study of cytomegalovirus exposure and HLA in healthy donors. The primer mix had 60 Vbeta and 13 Jbeta primers. Libraries were prepared by immunoSEQ multiplex PCR; TCRdb keeps only in-frame clonotypes and omits some of them. This sample has roughly 190,000 clones, with around 79% found just once. About this clone: Antigen specificity is unknown.

Study findings and constraints: Researchers counted approximately 160 TCR beta chains as cytomegalovirus-associated.

The origin of this receptor is a girl aged 5 to 17 in good health and CMV-seropositive. Sequences were obtained from PBMCs.

Here the CDR3 reads CASSLGENQPQHF. Written as DNA, the CDR3 is TGTGCCAGCAGCTTAGGAGAGAATCAGCCCCAGCATTTT. The V call is TRBV11-2, the J call TRBJ1-5; D is undetermined. Trimming left V 1 base short and J 4 bases short, with 5 bases between. The CDR3 has 13 residues. Germline CDR1 reads SGHAT; CDR2 reads FQNNGV.